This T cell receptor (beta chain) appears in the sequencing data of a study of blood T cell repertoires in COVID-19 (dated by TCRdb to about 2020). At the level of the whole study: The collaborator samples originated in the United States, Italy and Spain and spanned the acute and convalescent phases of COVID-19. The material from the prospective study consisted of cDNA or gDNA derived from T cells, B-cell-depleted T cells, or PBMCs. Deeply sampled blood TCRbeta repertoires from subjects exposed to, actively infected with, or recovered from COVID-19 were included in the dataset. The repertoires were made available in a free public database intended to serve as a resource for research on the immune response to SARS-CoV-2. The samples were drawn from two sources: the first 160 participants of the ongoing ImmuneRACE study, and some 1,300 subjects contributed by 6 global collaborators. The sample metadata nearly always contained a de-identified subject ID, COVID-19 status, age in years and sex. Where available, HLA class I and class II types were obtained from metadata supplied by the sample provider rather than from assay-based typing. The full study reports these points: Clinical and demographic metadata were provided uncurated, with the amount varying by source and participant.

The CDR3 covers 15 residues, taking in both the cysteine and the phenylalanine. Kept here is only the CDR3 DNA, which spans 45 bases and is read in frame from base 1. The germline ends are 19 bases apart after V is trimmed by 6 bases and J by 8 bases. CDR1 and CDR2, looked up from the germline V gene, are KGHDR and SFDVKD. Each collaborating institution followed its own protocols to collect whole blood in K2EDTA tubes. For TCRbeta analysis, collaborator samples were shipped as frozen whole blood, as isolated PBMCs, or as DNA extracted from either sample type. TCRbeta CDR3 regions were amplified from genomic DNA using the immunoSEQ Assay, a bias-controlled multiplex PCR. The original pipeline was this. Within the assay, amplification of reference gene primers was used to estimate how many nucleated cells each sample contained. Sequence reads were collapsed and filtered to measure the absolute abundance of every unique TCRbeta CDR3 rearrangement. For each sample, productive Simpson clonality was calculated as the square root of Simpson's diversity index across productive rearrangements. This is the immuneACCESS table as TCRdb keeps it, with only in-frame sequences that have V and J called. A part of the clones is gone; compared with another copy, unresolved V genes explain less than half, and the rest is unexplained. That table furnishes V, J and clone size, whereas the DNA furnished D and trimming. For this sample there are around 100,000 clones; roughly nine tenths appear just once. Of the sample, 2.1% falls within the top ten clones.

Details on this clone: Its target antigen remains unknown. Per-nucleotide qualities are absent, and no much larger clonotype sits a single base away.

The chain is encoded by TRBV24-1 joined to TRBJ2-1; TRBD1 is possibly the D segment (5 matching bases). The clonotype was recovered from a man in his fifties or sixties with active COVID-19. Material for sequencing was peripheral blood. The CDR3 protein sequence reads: CATSPRRVQGDEQFF. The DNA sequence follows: TGTGCCACCAGTCCCAGGCGTGTCCAGGGTGATGAGCAGTTCTTC.